This T cell receptor beta chain stems from a study of tumor-infiltrating lymphocytes in primary liver carcinoma. Turning to the study itself: These patients were men and women whose ages were 30 to 69 years. Stage T1-T3 N0M0 tumors spanned roughly 4.2 to 10 cm. Overall study findings and caveats: Tumor tissue displayed a significantly greater top-250-clone fraction than blood (p = 0.039). Tumor region pairs outstripped tumor-adjacent and tumor-blood pairs in overlap.

V shed 0 bases and J shed 4 bases, with 10 bases lying between them. This CDR3 spans 14 amino acids. CDR1 and CDR2 from the germline V gene are MNHNY and SVGAGI (reference sequence). Note on this clonotype: Its specificity is unknown.

RNA isolated from unsorted whole blood supplied the blood RNA, with germline DNA also extracted. A primer in the constant region served to generate TCR beta cDNA from around 500 ng of total RNA. Slightly modified ARM-PCR served as the procedure for the TCR beta libraries. These libraries came from three rounds of nested multiplex PCR. With TRBV1-TRBV30 forward primers and a C-beta reverse primer, the first two PCR rounds were run for about 10 cycles each. TCRdb re-analysed the multiplex PCR reads in MiXCR, keeping a single row per CDR3 protein. The table includes hundreds of thousands of distinct CDR3 sequences, roughly three fifths detected once.

The material sequenced was peripheral blood. The TCR was taken from a woman aged 25 to 39 with primary liver carcinoma and hepatitis B virus infection. J is TRBJ2-7 and V is TRBV6-6, with D perhaps matching TRBD2 (5 bases). The chain's CDR3 is CASSYSGLEYEQYF. The CDR3 nucleotides are TGTGCCAGCAGTTACTCTGGACTGGAGTACGAGCAGTACTTC.